The 3 T cell receptor beta chains given below trace back to one sample, sequenced in a study of metastatic and nonmetastatic thyroid tumors. TCRdb reprocessed the PCR reads using MiXCR. Among roughly 6,900 clones listed, 29% were seen once. Nobody among the patients had been given any treatment before thyroid surgery. Sequencing used tumor tissue. The source is a female donor with papillary thyroid cancer or a benign thyroid nodule (not recorded which). Some clones in this sample may be carry-over from other donors' samples.

J is TRBJ2-5 and V is TRBV2, with TRBD1 identical over 7 bases. The V segment lost 4 bases and the J segment 5 bases; nucleotides outside the gene matches: 13. The CDR3 covers 16 residues. Germline V gene data show CDR1 as SNHLY and CDR2 as FYNNEI. CDR3 sequence reads: CASSGAGTVGGETQYF. The CDR3 region has the DNA TGTGCCAGCAGTGGCGCCGGGACAGTCGGAGGCGAGACCCAGTACTTC. Full variable domain (remainder filled in from reference TRBV2 and TRBJ2-5): EPEVTQTPSHQVTQMGQEVILRCVPISNHLYFYWYRQILGQKVEFLVSFYNNEISEKSEIFDDQFSVERPDGSNFTLKIRSTKLEDSAMYFCASSGAGTVGGETQYFGPGTRLLVL.

At least ten counts were recorded for this clone. J is TRBJ2-1 and V is TRBV6-1; TRBD2 agrees at 7 bases. Trimming cost V 2 bases and J 5 bases; bases outside gene matches: 6. The CDR3 totals 15 residues. Germline CDR1 reads MNHNS; CDR2 reads SASEGT. This chain's CDR3 is CASSEWASGHNEQFF. The CDR3 DNA sequence: TGTGCCAGCAGTGAATGGGCTAGCGGACACAATGAGCAGTTCTTC.

Comment on this clone: At one boundary the junction diverges from the germline segment, which might be a read error. This chain uses TRBV5-1 with TRBJ2-1; maybe TRBD2 (5 bases). The CDR3 extends over 13 amino acids. From germline, CDR1 is SGHRS and CDR2 YFSETQ. In DNA form, the CDR3 reads TGCGCCAGCAGCTTGTCGGGGAAATGGGAGCACTTCTTC. It yields the protein CASSLSGKWEHFF.